Listed here are 2 T cell receptor beta chains from one sample, sequenced in a study of tumor-infiltrating lymphocytes in primary liver carcinoma. Without any cell sorting, about 18-30 mg of bulk tissue yielded co-extracted RNA and DNA. Production of TCR beta cDNA used roughly 500 ng total RNA together with a constant-region primer. For TCR beta, libraries were produced by three nested multiplex PCR rounds using slightly modified ARM-PCR. Rounds one and two of PCR, each of 10 cycles, were primed with TRBV1-TRBV30 forward primers and a C-beta reverse primer. From the multiplex PCR reads, TCRdb called clonotypes with MiXCR, one entry per CDR3 protein. The table records 100,000 to 150,000 distinct CDR3 sequences, 55% to 75% of them present only once. The source material was liver tumor tissue from sampling region 1. Noted subset: tumor region T1, superior pole. These receptors were obtained from an older woman with primary liver carcinoma and hepatitis B virus infection.

In its sample, this clonotype was seen a few times. This may come from a read error, since a much larger clone is one base off. The V call is TRBV10-3, the J call TRBJ2-5, with 9 bases matching TRBD1. Germline V gene data show CDR1 as ENHRY and CDR2 as SYGVKD. The CDR3 covers 18 residues. The CDR3 nucleotides are TGTGCCATGAGTGAGTCGGAACCGGGACAGGGCTTCGGAGAGACCCAGTACTTC. Translated: CAMSESEPGQGFGETQYF.

This clonotype was seen a few times. The rearrangement uses TRBV28 and TRBJ2-1, with 7 bases that match TRBD2. This CDR3 is 13 amino acids long. Germline lookup yields CDR1 MDHEN and CDR2 SYDVKM. The junction had 10 bases not matched to a gene; V was cut back by 7 bases and J by 10 bases. CDR3 DNA sequence: TGTGCCAGCACCGAAAGCGGGATGAACGAGCAGTTCTTC. Amino acid sequence: CASTESGMNEQFF. Variable domain in full (rest from reference TRBV28 and TRBJ2-1): DVKVTQSSRYLVKRTGEKVFLECVQDMDHENMFWYRQDPGLGLRLIYFSYDVKMKEKGDIPEGYSVSREKKERFSLILESASTNQTSMYLCASTESGMNEQFFGPGTRLTVL.